This TCR beta chain is drawn from a study of T cell repertoires in cytomegalovirus infection. TCRdb used MiXCR to reprocess the reads, holding one entry per CDR3 protein. This sample has approximately 140,000 distinct CDR3 sequences; 20% to 30% occur once, and the top ten carry roughly 35%. This clonotype has just a few counts. Its antigen is not identified. The specimen sequenced was PBMCs, sequenced either directly or after in vitro stimulation (not recorded which). This clonotype was obtained from a human donor in good health (CMV status not recorded). Some clones in this sample may be carry-over from other donors' samples.

CDR3 in DNA: TGTGCCAGCAGTTCCGTAGGGGGAGGGCCGCCGGATACGCAGTATTTT. Translation gives CASSSVGGGPPDTQYF. The genes are TRBV6-2 or TRBV6-3 and TRBJ2-3; D is possibly TRBD2 (7 bases). CDR1 MNHEY and CDR2 SVGEGT come from the germline V gene. V lost 4 bases and J 6 bases, leaving 20 bases between the germline ends. The CDR3 is 16 residues long.